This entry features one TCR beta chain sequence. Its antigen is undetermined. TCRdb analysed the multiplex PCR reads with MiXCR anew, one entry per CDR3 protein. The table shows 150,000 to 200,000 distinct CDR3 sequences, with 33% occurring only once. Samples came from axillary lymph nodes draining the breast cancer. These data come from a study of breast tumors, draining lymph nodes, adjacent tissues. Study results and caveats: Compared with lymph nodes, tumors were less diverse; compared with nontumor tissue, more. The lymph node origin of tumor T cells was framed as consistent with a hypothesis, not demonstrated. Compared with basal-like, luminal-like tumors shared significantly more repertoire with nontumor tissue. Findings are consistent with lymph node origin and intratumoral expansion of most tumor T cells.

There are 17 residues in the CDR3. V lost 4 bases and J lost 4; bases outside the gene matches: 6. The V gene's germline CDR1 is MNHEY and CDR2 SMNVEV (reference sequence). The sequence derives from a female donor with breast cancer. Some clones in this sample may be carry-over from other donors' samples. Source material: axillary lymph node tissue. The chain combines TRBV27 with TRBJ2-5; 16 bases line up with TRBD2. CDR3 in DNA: TGTGCCAGCAGTTCGGGACTAGCGGGAGGGTACCGAGAGACCCAGTACTTC. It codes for CASSSGLAGGYRETQYF.